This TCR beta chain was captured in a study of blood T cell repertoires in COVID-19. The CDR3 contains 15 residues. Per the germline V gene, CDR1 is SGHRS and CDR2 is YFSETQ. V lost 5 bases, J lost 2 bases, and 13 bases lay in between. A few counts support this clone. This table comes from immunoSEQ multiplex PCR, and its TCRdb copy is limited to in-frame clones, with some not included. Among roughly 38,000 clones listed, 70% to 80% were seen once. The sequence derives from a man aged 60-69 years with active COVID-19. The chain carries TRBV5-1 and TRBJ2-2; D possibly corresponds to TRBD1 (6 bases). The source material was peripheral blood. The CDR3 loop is CASSFLQGNTGELFF. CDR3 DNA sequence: TGCGCCAGCAGTTTCCTACAGGGAAACACCGGGGAGCTGTTTTTT.